This entry features one T cell receptor (beta chain) sequence. Assay: immunoSEQ multiplex PCR; the TCRdb copy retains only in-frame clones and omits some. The table includes 11,000 to 15,000 clones, less than 75% detected once. V dropped 4 bases and J dropped 9; count of bases not matched to a gene: 16. The germline CDR1 and CDR2 sequences are SGHRS and YFSETQ. The CDR3 sequence is 17 residues long. The source of the sample is a study of T cells in tumors after PD-1 blockade. About the research overall: During anti-PD-1 treatment, some patients continued daily vismodegib 150 mg.

Post-treatment squamous cell carcinoma samples were taken on average 31 days after treatment start. The sequence came from a human donor with cutaneous squamous cell carcinoma. The sample in question was tumor tissue, obtained after anti-PD-1 treatment. The chain is built from TRBV5-1 and TRBJ2-1; 10 bases map to TRBD2. The CDR3 spells CASSPTGSGGVQGEQFF. The CDR3 DNA reads as TGCGCCAGCAGCCCCACCGGGAGCGGGGGGGTTCAGGGTGAGCAGTTCTTC.